Listed below are T cell receptor beta chains from one sample, sequenced in a study of blood T cell repertoires in COVID-19. Method: immunoSEQ multiplex PCR; TCRdb's copy keeps in-frame clones and lacks some. The data show roughly 100,000 clones, with about 88% seen just once and 2.1% held by the top ten. Sequencing input: peripheral blood. These TCRs come from a human donor in a cohort sampled during active COVID-19. CDR3s include the opening cysteine and the closing phenylalanine or tryptophan. Fields, in order: J gene, V gene, D gene, clone size, CDR3 DNA, CDR3 protein. A D gene is named only where the DNA matches it firmly. The size field is filled for only some rows; it gives once, few, many or a size class.

>TRBJ2-3|TRBV18|TRBD2|-
TGTGCCAGCTCCAGAAGAGCGGGGGGGATGGTAGATACGCAGTATTTT
CASSRRAGGMVDTQYF
>TRBJ2-3|TRBV5-4|TRBD2|-
TGTGCCTTCCGGCCGGGAGGTACAGATACGCAGTATTTT
CAFRPGGTDTQYF
>TRBJ1-4|TRBV29-1|-|-
TGCAGCGTTGAAGATGAAGTGGGAGCAACTAATGAAAAACTGTTTTTT
CSVEDEVGATNEKLFF
>TRBJ2-2|TRBV24-1|TRBD1|-
TGTGCCACCAGTGGTACGACAGGGATCACCGGGGAGCTGTTTTTT
CATSGTTGITGELFF
>TRBJ1-1|TRBV3-1/TRBV3-2|TRBD1|-
TGTGCCAGCAGCCAAGGTAGAGGGACAGCCGCTTTCTTT
CASSQGRGTAAFF
>TRBJ2-4|TRBV5-1|TRBD1|-
TGCGCCAGCAGCCCGGGACAGGGATGGGACATTCAGTACTTC
CASSPGQGWDIQYF
>TRBJ1-1|TRBV18|-|-
TGTGCCAGCTCACCAACCTCAGGTGGATGGAACACTGAAGCTTTCTTT
CASSPTSGGWNTEAFF
>TRBJ2-5|TRBV5-1|TRBD2|-
TGCGCCAGCAGCCTGGGACTAGCGGGACAAGAGACCCAGTACTTC
CASSLGLAGQETQYF
>TRBJ2-1|TRBV28|TRBD1|-
TGTGCCAGCAGTTTCCCCGGACAGGGTCGTGATGAGCAGTTCTTC
CASSFPGQGRDEQFF
>TRBJ1-3|TRBV5-4|-|-
TGTGCCAGCAGCTTTGGGCAGGCTGGAAACACCATATATTTT
CASSFGQAGNTIYF
>TRBJ2-2|TRBV4-3|-|-
TGCGCCAGCAGCCGCTTAGGGACTCCTACGAACACCGGGGAGCTGTTTTTT
CASSRLGTPTNTGELFF
>TRBJ1-2|TRBV6-5|TRBD1|-
TGTGCCAGCAGCTTCGGACAGGGAGATAACTATGGCTACACCTTC
CASSFGQGDNYGYTF
>TRBJ1-2|TRBV28|-|-
TGTGCCAGCACCACCCCCAGTCTCTATGGCTACACCTTC
CASTTPSLYGYTF
>TRBJ2-1|TRBV6-6|TRBD2|once
TGTGCCAGCAGTCCCTCCCGGACTAGCGGGCGTCGGAGTGAGCAGTTCTTC
CASSPSRTSGRRSEQFF
>TRBJ1-2|TRBV6-1|-|few
TGTGCCAGCAGTGACCCGACCCGGGATGCTCGCTACACCTTC
CASSDPTRDARYTF
>TRBJ2-7|TRBV2|-|medium-sized
TGTGCCAGCAGTGACTCAGCGCGGGAGCAGTACTTC
CASSDSAREQYF
>TRBJ2-1|TRBV6-2/TRBV6-3|-|-
TGTGCCAGCAGTTACTCCGAGGCTAGCCTTCAGTTCTTC
CASSYSEASLQFF
>TRBJ1-6|TRBV3-1/TRBV3-2|-|-
TGTGCCAGCAGCCAAGGGGGCTCCCTCCACTTT
CASSQGGSLHF
>TRBJ1-5|TRBV19|TRBD1|-
TGTGCCAGTAGTATAATCGGCGACAGGGGGAGAGTTAATCAGCCCCAGCATTTT
CASSIIGDRGRVNQPQHF
>TRBJ1-2|TRBV10-3|TRBD1|-
TGTGCCATTCAACCGGACAGGGAAGCATATGGCTACACCTTC
CAIQPDREAYGYTF
>TRBJ2-3|TRBV14|-|-
TGTGCCAGCATGAAAGACGGGGGAGCAGGGGGTACGCAGTATTTT
CASMKDGGAGGTQYF
>TRBJ2-1|TRBV28|TRBD2|-
TGTGCCAGCAGTCCGGGACTAGCGGGGGTCCGGCGAGCGTTCTTC
CASSPGLAGVRRAFF
>TRBJ2-7|TRBV5-1|-|-
TGCGCCAGCAGCTTGGGGTTGGGGCCTCTGGGCTACGAGCAGTACTTC
CASSLGLGPLGYEQYF
>TRBJ1-1|TRBV5-1|-|few
TGCGCCAGCAGCTTGGCACTAGGGATGACTGAAGCTTTCTTT
CASSLALGMTEAFF
>TRBJ2-1|TRBV7-2|-|-
TGTGCCAGCAGCTCCGGGGTCAATGAGCAGTTCTTC
CASSSGVNEQFF
>TRBJ2-3|TRBV7-8|TRBD1|few
TGTGCCAGCAGCTTACTAGACAGGGGAGGTGGCACAGATACGCAGTATTTT
CASSLLDRGGGTDTQYF
>TRBJ1-5|TRBV19|TRBD1|-
TGTGCCAGTAGTGTAAGGACAGGACCTCAGCCCCAGCATTTT
CASSVRTGPQPQHF
>TRBJ1-5|TRBV7-2|-|-
TGTGCCAGCAGCTTAGGAGCCGCGGCGAATCAGCCCCAGCATTTT
CASSLGAAANQPQHF
>TRBJ1-1|TRBV28|-|-
TGTGCCAGCAGACCCGGGGGGGGACACTCGAGGGTTTTCTTT
CASRPGGGHSRVFF
>TRBJ2-1|TRBV7-3|TRBD2|-
TGTGCCAGCAGCTCAGGGCACGGGGGGAATGAGCAGTTCTTC
CASSSGHGGNEQFF
>TRBJ1-1|TRBV9|-|-
TGTGCCAGCAGCGTTGACAGCGACACTGAAGCTTTCTTT
CASSVDSDTEAFF
>TRBJ1-1|TRBV12-3/TRBV12-4|-|-
TGTGCCAGCAGGTTAAGGGAGGGTACTGAAGCTTTCTTT
CASRLREGTEAFF
>TRBJ1-5|TRBV6-6|TRBD1|-
TGTGCCAGCAGTTACCCGGGGACAGAGGGGCCCCAGCATTTT
CASSYPGTEGPQHF
>TRBJ2-1|TRBV3-1/TRBV3-2|TRBD2|-
TGTGCCAGCAGCCAAGATGACGGGCTAGCGGGGACAATCTTC
CASSQDDGLAGTIF
>TRBJ1-2|TRBV4-1|TRBD1|-
TGCGCCAGCAGTTACAGGGGGCCCTATGGCTACACCTTC
CASSYRGPYGYTF
>TRBJ2-7|TRBV7-3|TRBD1|-
TGTGCCAGCAGTTATGGGACAGGGCCTGCCTACGAGCAGTACTTC
CASSYGTGPAYEQYF
>TRBJ2-3|TRBV10-3|-|-
TGTGCCATCAGTAAGATGGCGGGTACAGATACGCAGTATTTT
CAISKMAGTDTQYF
>TRBJ2-3|TRBV9|TRBD2|-
TGTGCCAGCAGCGGATCTAGCGGGGGGGCAGATACGCAGTATTTT
CASSGSSGGADTQYF
>TRBJ1-1|TRBV7-2|-|few
TGTGCCAGCAGCTTAGGGGTTCAGGGGACTGAAGCTTTCTTT
CASSLGVQGTEAFF
>TRBJ2-1|TRBV27|TRBD2|-
TGTGCCAGCAGGGGGGGGCTAGCGGGATGGGAGCAGTTCTTC
CASRGGLAGWEQFF
>TRBJ1-1|TRBV28|TRBD1|-
TGTGCCAGCAGCCGATTCCGGGACAGGGGGCTAATGAACACTGAAGCTTTCTTT
CASSRFRDRGLMNTEAFF
>TRBJ2-3|TRBV14|-|-
TGTGCCAGCAGCCAAGGGGCTAGCGTCACGCAGTATTTT
CASSQGASVTQYF
>TRBJ2-1|TRBV5-1|-|-
TGCGCCAGCACCGAACCCGGGGAGCAGCAGTTCTTC
CASTEPGEQQFF
>TRBJ2-7|TRBV9|-|-
TGTGCCAGCAGCGTAGGGGGCGGCCTTCCCTACGAGCAGTACTTC
CASSVGGGLPYEQYF
>TRBJ2-7|TRBV18|-|-
TGTGCCAGCTCACCAGGCGGCTCCTCCTACGAGCAGTACTTC
CASSPGGSSYEQYF
>TRBJ2-1|TRBV19|-|once
TGTGCCAGTAGTCACTTCCGGGTGAACAATGAGCAGTTCTTC
CASSHFRVNNEQFF